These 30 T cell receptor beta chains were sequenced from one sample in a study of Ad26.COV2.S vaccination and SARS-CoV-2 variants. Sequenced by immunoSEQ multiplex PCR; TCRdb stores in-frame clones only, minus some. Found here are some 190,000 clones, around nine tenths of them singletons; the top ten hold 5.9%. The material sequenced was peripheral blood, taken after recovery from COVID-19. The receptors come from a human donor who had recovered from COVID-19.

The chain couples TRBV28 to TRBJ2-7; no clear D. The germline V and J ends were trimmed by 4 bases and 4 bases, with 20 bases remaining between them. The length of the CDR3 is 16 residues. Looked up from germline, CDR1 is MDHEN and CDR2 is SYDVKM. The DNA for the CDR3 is TGTGCCAGCAGTTCCTTCCTAATAAGGGAAAATTACGAGCAGTACTTC. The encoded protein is CASSSFLIRENYEQYF.

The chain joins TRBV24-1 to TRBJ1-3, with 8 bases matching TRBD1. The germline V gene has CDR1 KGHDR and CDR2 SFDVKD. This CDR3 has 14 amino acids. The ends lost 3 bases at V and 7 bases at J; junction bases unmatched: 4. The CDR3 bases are TGTGCCACCAGTGATGGGGACAGGCCCAACACCATATATTTT. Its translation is CATSDGDRPNTIYF.

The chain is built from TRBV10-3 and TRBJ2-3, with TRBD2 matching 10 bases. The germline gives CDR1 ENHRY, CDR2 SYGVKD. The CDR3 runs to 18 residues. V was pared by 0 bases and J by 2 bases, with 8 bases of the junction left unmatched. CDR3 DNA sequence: TGTGCCATCAGTGAGTCGACCATTAGCGGGGGGCACACAGATACGCAGTATTTT. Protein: CAISESTISGGHTDTQYF.

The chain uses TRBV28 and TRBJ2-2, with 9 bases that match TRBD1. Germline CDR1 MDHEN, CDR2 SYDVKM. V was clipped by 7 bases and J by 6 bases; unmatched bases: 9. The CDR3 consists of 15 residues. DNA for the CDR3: TGTGCCAGCACCCCCGGGACAGGGTTCTCCGGGGAGCTGTTTTTT. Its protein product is CASTPGTGFSGELFF.

CDR3 protein: CASSFLGTERTDTQYF. The DNA for the CDR3 is TGTGCCAGCAGTTTTCTGGGGACTGAACGAACAGATACGCAGTATTTT. The chain joins TRBV27 to TRBJ2-3; D perhaps matches TRBD2 (6 bases). V shed 3 bases and J shed 3 bases, with 16 bases lying between them. Germline V gene data show CDR1 as MNHEY and CDR2 as SMNVEV (reference sequence). The CDR3 contains 16 residues.

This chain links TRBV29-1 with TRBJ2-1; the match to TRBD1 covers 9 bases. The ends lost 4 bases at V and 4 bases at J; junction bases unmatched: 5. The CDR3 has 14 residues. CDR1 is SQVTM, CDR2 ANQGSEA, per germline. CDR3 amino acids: CSVGGTGSYNEQFF. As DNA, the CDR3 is TGCAGCGTTGGGGGGACAGGGTCATACAATGAGCAGTTCTTC.

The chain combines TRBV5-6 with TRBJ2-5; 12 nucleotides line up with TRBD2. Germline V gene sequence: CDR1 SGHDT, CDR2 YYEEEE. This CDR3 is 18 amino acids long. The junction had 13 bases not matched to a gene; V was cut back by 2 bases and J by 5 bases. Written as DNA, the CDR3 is TGTGCCAGCAGCTTACGACTAGCGGGAGTGGATCCAGGCGAGACCCAGTACTTC. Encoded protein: CASSLRLAGVDPGETQYF.

CDR3 region: CASSLAQAKIYEAFF. As DNA, the CDR3 is TGTGCCAGCAGTCTCGCCCAGGCTAAAATCTATGAAGCTTTCTTT. The V gene is TRBV7-2, the J gene TRBJ1-1, with no clear D. Germline loops: CDR1 SGHTA, CDR2 FQGNSA. CDR3 length: 15 amino acids. V dropped 6 bases and J dropped 7 bases, with 21 bases sitting between them.

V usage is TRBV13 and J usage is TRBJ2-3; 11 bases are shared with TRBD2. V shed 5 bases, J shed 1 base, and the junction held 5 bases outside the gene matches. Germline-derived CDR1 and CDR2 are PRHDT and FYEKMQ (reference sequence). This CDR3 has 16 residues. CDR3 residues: CASSGLTSGGTDTQYF. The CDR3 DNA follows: TGTGCCAGCAGCGGACTGACTAGCGGGGGCACAGATACGCAGTATTTT.

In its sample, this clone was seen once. The CDR3 DNA reads as TGTGCCAGCAGTTTCCTTAGCAGGGAGACCCAGTACTTC. Translating gives CASSFLSRETQYF. The rearrangement uses TRBV6-5 and TRBJ2-5; the D is unclear. Germline CDR1 and CDR2: MNHEY and SVGAGI. This CDR3 has 13 residues. The germline V and J ends were trimmed by 4 bases and 5 bases, with 11 bases remaining between them.

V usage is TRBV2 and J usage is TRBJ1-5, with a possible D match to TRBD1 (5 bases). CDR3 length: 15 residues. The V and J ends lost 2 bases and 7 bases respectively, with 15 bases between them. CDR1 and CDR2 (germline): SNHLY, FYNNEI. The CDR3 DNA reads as TGTGCCAGCAGTGAACGGGCCAGGGATAGGCAGCCCCAGCATTTT. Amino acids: CASSERARDRQPQHF.

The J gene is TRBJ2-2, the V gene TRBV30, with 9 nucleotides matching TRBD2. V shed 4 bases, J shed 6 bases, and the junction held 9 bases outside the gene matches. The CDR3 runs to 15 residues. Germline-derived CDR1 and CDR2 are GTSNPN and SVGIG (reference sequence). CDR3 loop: CAWKGLAGDPGELFF. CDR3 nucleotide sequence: TGTGCCTGGAAAGGATTAGCGGGGGACCCCGGGGAGCTGTTTTTT.

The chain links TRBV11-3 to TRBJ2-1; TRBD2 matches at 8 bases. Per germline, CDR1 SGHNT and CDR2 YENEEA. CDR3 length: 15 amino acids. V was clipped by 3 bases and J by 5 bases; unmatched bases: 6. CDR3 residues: CASSLTSEWNNEQFF. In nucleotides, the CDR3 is TGTGCCAGCAGCTTGACTAGCGAATGGAACAATGAGCAGTTCTTC.

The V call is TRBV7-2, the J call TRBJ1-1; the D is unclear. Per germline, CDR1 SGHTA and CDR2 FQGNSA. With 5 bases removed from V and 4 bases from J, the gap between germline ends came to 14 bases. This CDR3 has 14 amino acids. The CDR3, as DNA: TGTGCCAGCAGCCGGCGGGGATACGGCACTGAAGCTTTCTTT. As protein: CASSRRGYGTEAFF.

The CDR3 region is CASRRAGSSTDTQYF. CDR3 in DNA: TGTGCCAGTAGGAGGGCAGGGTCTAGCACAGATACGCAGTATTTT. The chain is built from TRBV19 and TRBJ2-3, with D perhaps assigned TRBD1 or TRBD2 (5 bases each). The CDR3 covers 15 residues. From germline, CDR1 is LNHDA and CDR2 SQIVND (reference sequence). Trimming removed 6 bases at V and 0 bases at J, with 13 bases between.

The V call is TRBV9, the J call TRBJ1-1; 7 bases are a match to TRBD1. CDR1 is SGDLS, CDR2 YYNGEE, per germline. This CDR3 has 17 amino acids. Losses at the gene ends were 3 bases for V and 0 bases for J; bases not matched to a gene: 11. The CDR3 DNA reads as TGTGCCAGCAGCGGAGGGGGCCCGGGGTTGGTGAACACTGAAGCTTTCTTT. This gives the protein CASSGGGPGLVNTEAFF.

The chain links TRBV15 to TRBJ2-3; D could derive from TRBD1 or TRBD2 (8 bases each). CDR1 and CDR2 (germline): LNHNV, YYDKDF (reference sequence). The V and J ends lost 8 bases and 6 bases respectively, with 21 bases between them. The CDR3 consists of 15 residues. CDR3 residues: CATRGGQGAWDTQYF. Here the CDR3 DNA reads TGTGCCACCCGCGGGGGGCAGGGGGCTTGGGATACGCAGTATTTT.

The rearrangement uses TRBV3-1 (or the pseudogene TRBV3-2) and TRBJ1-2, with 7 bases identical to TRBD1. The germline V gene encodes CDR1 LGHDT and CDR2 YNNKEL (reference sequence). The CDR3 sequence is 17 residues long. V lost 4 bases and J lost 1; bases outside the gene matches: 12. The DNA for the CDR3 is TGTGCCAGCAGCCCACCGGGACAGATTCTATTTAACTATGGCTACACCTTC. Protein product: CASSPPGQILFNYGYTF.

The CDR3 is CASRAPGQLNTEAFF. As DNA, the CDR3 is TGTGCCAGCCGCGCCCCGGGACAGTTGAACACTGAAGCTTTCTTT. The rearrangement links TRBV14 to TRBJ1-1, with 7 bases fitting TRBD1. Looked up from germline, CDR1 is SGHDN and CDR2 is FVKESK. The CDR3 is 15 residues long. V dropped 8 bases and J dropped 0; count of bases not matched to a gene: 9.

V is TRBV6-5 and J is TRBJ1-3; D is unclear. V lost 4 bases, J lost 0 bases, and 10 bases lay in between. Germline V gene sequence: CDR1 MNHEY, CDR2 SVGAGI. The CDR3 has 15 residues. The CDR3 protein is CASSSSVSSGNTIYF. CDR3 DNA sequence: TGTGCCAGCAGTTCAAGCGTGAGCTCTGGAAACACCATATATTTT.

The DNA for the CDR3 is TGCAGCGTAAAAATTGGGCTAGCGGGAGGGTTTGAGCAGTTCTTC. Residues: CSVKIGLAGGFEQFF. The chain is built from TRBV29-1 and TRBJ2-1; 12 bases align to TRBD2. Germline V gene data show CDR1 as SQVTM and CDR2 as ANQGSEA. This CDR3 is built from 15 residues. J lost 9 bases, V lost 6 bases, and 12 bases had no gene match.

The CDR3 loop is CASSLGGNYNSPLHF. CDR3 nucleotides: TGTGCCAGCAGCTTAGGGGGCAACTATAATTCACCCCTCCACTTT. V gene TRBV5-4 combines with J gene TRBJ1-6; TRBD1 aligns across 7 bases. V was clipped by 2 bases and J by 3 bases; unmatched bases: 2. The germline gives CDR1 SGHNT, CDR2 YYREEE (reference sequence). The CDR3 length is 15 residues. The full variable domain, with the rest looked up from reference TRBV5-4 and TRBJ1-6, is ETGVTQSPTHLIKTRGQQVTLRCSSQSGHNTVSWYQQALGQGPQFIFQYYREEENGRGNFPPRFSGLQFPNYSSELNVNALELDDSALYLCASSLGGNYNSPLHFGNGTRLTVT.

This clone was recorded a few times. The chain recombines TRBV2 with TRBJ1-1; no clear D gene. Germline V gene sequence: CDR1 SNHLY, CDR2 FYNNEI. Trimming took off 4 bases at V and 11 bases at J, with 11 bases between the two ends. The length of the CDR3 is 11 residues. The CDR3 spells CASSVKRGAFF. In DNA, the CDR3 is TGTGCCAGCAGTGTCAAGAGAGGGGCTTTCTTT.

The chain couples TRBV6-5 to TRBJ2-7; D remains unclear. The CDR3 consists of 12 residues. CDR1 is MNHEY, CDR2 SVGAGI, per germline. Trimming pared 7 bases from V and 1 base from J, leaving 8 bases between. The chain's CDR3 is CASMGLSYEQYF. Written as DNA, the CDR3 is TGTGCCAGCATGGGGTTATCCTACGAGCAGTACTTC.

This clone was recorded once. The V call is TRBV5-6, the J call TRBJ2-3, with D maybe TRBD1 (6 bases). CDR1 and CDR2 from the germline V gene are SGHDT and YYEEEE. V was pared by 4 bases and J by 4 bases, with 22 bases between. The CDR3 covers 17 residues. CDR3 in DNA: TGTGCCAGCAGCCCCAGTGACAGGCCCACCGGGTCAGATACGCAGTATTTT. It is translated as CASSPSDRPTGSDTQYF.

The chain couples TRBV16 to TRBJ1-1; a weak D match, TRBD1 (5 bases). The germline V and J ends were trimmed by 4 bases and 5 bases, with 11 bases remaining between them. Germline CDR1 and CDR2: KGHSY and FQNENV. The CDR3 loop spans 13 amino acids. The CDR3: CASSRMGGTEAFF. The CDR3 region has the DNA TGTGCCAGCAGCCGGATGGGGGGGACTGAAGCTTTCTTT.

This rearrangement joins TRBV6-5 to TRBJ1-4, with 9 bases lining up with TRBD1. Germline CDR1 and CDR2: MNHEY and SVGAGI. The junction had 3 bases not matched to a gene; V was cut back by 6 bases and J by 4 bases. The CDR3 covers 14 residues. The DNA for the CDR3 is TGTGCCAGCAGGGGGACAGGGAATAATGAAAAACTGTTTTTT. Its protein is CASRGTGNNEKLFF.

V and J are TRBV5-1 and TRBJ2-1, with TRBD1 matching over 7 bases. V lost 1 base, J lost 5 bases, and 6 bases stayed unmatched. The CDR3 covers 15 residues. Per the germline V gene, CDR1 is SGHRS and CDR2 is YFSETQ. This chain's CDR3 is CASSLRGPPNNEQFF. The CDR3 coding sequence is TGCGCCAGCAGCTTGAGGGGGCCACCAAACAATGAGCAGTTCTTC.

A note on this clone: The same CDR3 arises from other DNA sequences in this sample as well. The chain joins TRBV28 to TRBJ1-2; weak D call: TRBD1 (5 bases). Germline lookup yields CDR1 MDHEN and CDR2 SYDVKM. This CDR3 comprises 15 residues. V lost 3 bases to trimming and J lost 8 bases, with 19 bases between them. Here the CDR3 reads CASSLFTGRGGGYTF. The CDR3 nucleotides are TGTGCCAGCAGTTTGTTCACGGGTAGGGGAGGCGGCTACACCTTC.

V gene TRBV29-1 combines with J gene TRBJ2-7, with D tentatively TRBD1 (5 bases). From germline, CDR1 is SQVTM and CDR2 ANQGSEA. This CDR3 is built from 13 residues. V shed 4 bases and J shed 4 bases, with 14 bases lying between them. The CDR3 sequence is CSVARGTVYEQYF. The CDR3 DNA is TGCAGCGTTGCAAGGGGTACTGTTTACGAGCAGTACTTC.